These 12 T cell receptor beta chains came from one sample sequenced in a study of OX40 agonist ivuxolimab in advanced cancers. The data were produced by immunoSEQ multiplex PCR, yet TCRdb's version contains in-frame clones alone and is incomplete. Here the sample spans about 39,000 clones, 70% to 90% being singletons. Sequenced material: CD4+ or CD8+ T cells sorted from blood, taken in a trial of the OX40 agonist ivuxolimab. The origin of the receptors is an adult with an advanced solid tumor such as melanoma, head and neck, liver or kidney cancer.

The chain recombines TRBV7-6 with TRBJ2-3; either TRBD1 or TRBD2 may supply D (5 bases each). The CDR3 has 15 amino acids. Looked up from germline, CDR1 is SGHVS and CDR2 is FNYEAQ. The germline V and J ends were trimmed by 6 bases and 3 bases, with 16 bases remaining between them. The CDR3 loop is CASRRRDVATDTQYF. CDR3 in DNA: TGTGCCAGCAGGCGCCGGGACGTAGCTACAGATACGCAGTATTTT.

The chain joins TRBV15 to TRBJ2-7, with a weak D call TRBD1 (6 bases). The ends were cut back, 3 bases at V and 2 bases at J, with 14 bases in the middle. The CDR3 is 15 amino acids. Germline CDR1 reads LNHNV; CDR2 reads YYDKDF (reference sequence). This chain's CDR3 is CATSRDSDYPYEQYV. The CDR3 coding sequence is TGTGCCACCAGCAGGGACAGTGATTACCCCTACGAGCAGTACGTC.

The J gene is TRBJ2-2, the V gene TRBV2; D is unresolved. The CDR3 covers 14 residues. Germline loops: CDR1 SNHLY, CDR2 FYNNEI. Trimming removed 4 bases at V and 5 bases at J, with 11 bases between. CDR3 sequence reads: CASSGFFQTGELFF. The CDR3 DNA sequence: TGTGCCAGCAGTGGGTTTTTTCAGACCGGGGAGCTGTTTTTT.

V gene TRBV13 combines with J gene TRBJ1-4; possibly TRBD1 for D (6 bases). The CDR3 has 17 amino acids. Germline loops: CDR1 PRHDT, CDR2 FYEKMQ (reference sequence). The V and J ends lost 0 bases and 3 bases respectively, with 14 bases between them. The CDR3 sequence: CASSLGLGASANEKLFF. In DNA form, the CDR3 reads TGTGCCAGCAGCTTAGGACTGGGGGCGTCTGCTAATGAAAAACTGTTTTTT.

The CDR3, as DNA: TGTGCCATAGGTGGCACCTCTAATGAAAAACTGTTTTTT. Encoded protein: CAIGGTSNEKLFF. The V gene is TRBV10-3, the J gene TRBJ1-4; D is ambiguous. CDR1 ENHRY and CDR2 SYGVKD come from the germline V gene. Trimming pared 9 bases from V and 3 bases from J, leaving 11 bases between. The CDR3 has 13 amino acids.

This clone was observed a single time. This chain uses TRBV13 with TRBJ2-7; 14 positions match TRBD2. The V and J ends lost 5 bases and 5 bases, in that order; junction bases with no gene match: 5. The germline V gene encodes CDR1 PRHDT and CDR2 FYEKMQ (reference sequence). CDR3 length: 15 residues. The CDR3 DNA is TGTGCCAGCAGCCCCCGACTAGCGGGAGGGAACGAGCAGTACGTC. Encoded protein: CASSPRLAGGNEQYV.

This clone was seen just once. This rearrangement joins TRBV6-5 to TRBJ1-4; D uncertain. The CDR3 consists of 13 residues. Trimming removed 0 bases at V and 8 bases at J, with 7 bases between. CDR1 is MNHEY and CDR2 is SVGAGI in the germline V gene. Written as DNA, the CDR3 is TGTGCCAGCAGTTACTCGTTTGGGGAAAAACTGTTTTTT. Encoded protein: CASSYSFGEKLFF.

Concerning this clone itself: In the same sample, other DNA sequences code for this CDR3. The J gene is TRBJ2-7, the V gene TRBV7-2; the match to TRBD2 covers 7 bases. The J segment lost 4 bases and the V segment lost 1 base, leaving 13 bases of the junction unmatched. The CDR3 sequence is 17 residues long. CDR1 is SGHTA, CDR2 FQGNSA, per germline. CDR3: CASSLVPTGVGGYEQYF. CDR3 nucleotides: TGTGCCAGCAGCTTAGTACCGACGGGGGTGGGGGGGTACGAGCAGTACTTC.

The CDR3 sequence is CASSLGGAFSYNEQFF. For the CDR3, the DNA is TGCGCCAGCAGCCTAGGCGGGGCCTTCTCCTACAATGAGCAGTTCTTC. The chain is built from TRBV5-1 and TRBJ2-1; D perhaps matches TRBD2 (6 bases). Germline CDR1 SGHRS, CDR2 YFSETQ. Trimming removed 4 bases from V and 0 bases from J, with 14 bases in between. The CDR3 contains 16 residues.

V gene TRBV20-1 combines with J gene TRBJ2-2; no clear D gene. Between the trimmed V and J ends, which lost 3 bases and 6 bases, there was a span of 5 bases. CDR1 is DFQATT and CDR2 is SNEGSKA in the germline V gene (reference sequence). The CDR3 length is 11 residues. CDR3 nucleotide sequence: TGCAGTGCTAGGTTAGCCGGGGAGCTGTTTTTT. Translating gives CSARLAGELFF.

The chain links TRBV29-1 to TRBJ1-2, with D perhaps matching TRBD1 (5 bases). The CDR3 totals 14 residues. Trimming removed 7 bases from V and 7 bases from J, with 22 bases in between. CDR1 and CDR2 from the germline V gene are SQVTM and ANQGSEA. In DNA form, the CDR3 reads TGCAGCGGTGGGGCCCTCCTCAACCCGGGTGGCTACACCTTC. As protein: CSGGALLNPGGYTF.

The chain employs TRBV7-3 and TRBJ2-7; 13 bases map to TRBD2. Germline CDR1 reads SGHTA; CDR2 reads FQGTGA. The CDR3 has 15 residues. Germline trimming cut 5 bases from V and 2 bases from J; bases unmatched to any gene: 3. The CDR3 here is CASSLGTSGTYEQYF. Here the CDR3 DNA reads TGTGCCAGCAGCCTCGGGACTAGCGGGACCTACGAGCAGTACTTC. The full variable domain, rest sourced from reference TRBV7-3 and TRBJ2-7, is GAGVSQTPSNKVTEKGKYVELRCDPISGHTALYWYRQSLGQGPEFLIYFQGTGAADDSGLPNDRFFAVRPEGSVSTLKIQRTERGDSAVYLCASSLGTSGTYEQYFGPGTRLTVT.